The 20 T cell receptor beta chains listed next were all sequenced from one sample in a study of CXCR3 chemokines and chemotherapy response in bladder cancer. TCRdb itself ran the PCR reads through MiXCR, one entry per CDR3 protein. Here the sample spans thousands of distinct CDR3 sequences, approximately 26% being singletons. This specimen was collected from a patient whose treatment included neoadjuvant chemotherapy. These receptor sequences come from a human donor with bladder cancer that did not respond to neoadjuvant chemotherapy.

The chain links TRBV7-2 to TRBJ1-6, with 9 bases that match TRBD1. The junction had 2 bases not matched to a gene; V was cut back by 4 bases and J by 7 bases. The germline CDR1 and CDR2 sequences are SGHTA and FQGNSA. This CDR3 region has 14 residues. The CDR3: CASSSQGANSPLHF. For the CDR3, the DNA is TGTGCCAGCAGCTCACAGGGGGCAAATTCACCCCTCCACTTT.

This clonotype is labeled as medium-sized. This sequence joins TRBV19 and TRBJ2-3; the D is unclear. The CDR3 runs 13 residues. Germline assignment: CDR1 LNHDA and CDR2 SQIVND (reference sequence). V gave up 1 base and J gave up 2 bases, with 4 bases separating them. The DNA of the CDR3 is TGTGCCAGTAGTATAGCGGTCACAGATACGCAGTATTTT. Its translation is CASSIAVTDTQYF.

Worth noting for this clonotype: This probably arose from a read error, given a far larger clone one base away. The chain has TRBV6-1 and TRBJ2-7, with D maybe TRBD1 (5 bases). V was pared by 8 bases and J by 3 bases, with 11 bases between. This CDR3 is 12 amino acids long. Germline V gene sequence: CDR1 MNHNS, CDR2 SASEGT. As DNA, the CDR3 is TGTGCCAGCGGTTACGACAGCTACGAGCAGTACTTC. Protein product: CASGYDSYEQYF.

CDR3 sequence (DNA): TGTGCCAGCGGTGAGTCTAGCGGGCGGTGGTATGGCTACACCTTC. It translates to CASGESSGRWYGYTF. The chain joins TRBV6-6 to TRBJ1-2; D unresolved. The V gene lost 8 bases and the J gene lost 5 bases, with 21 bases spanning the gap. The CDR3 runs 15 residues. Germline V lookup: CDR1 MNHNY, CDR2 SVGAGI (reference sequence).

This rearrangement joins TRBV2 to TRBJ1-3; TRBD1 aligns across 10 bases. With V trimmed by 5 bases and J by 1 base, 2 bases remained unmatched. The germline V gene encodes CDR1 SNHLY and CDR2 FYNNEI. The CDR3 runs to 15 residues. CDR3: CASSKGQGSGNTIYF. CDR3 bases: TGTGCCAGCAGTAAGGGACAGGGGTCTGGAAACACCATATATTTT.

The V call is TRBV15, the J call TRBJ2-1; D might be TRBD1 (6 bases). Germline V gives CDR1 LNHNV, CDR2 YYDKDF (reference sequence). Trimming pared 6 bases from V and 10 bases from J, leaving 19 bases between. The CDR3 runs 14 residues. For the CDR3, the DNA is TGTGCCACCAGTTCCTTACTGGGACAACGGGAGCAGTTCTTC. Its protein is CATSSLLGQREQFF. The variable domain in full, with the rest retrieved from reference TRBV15 and TRBJ2-1, is DAMVIQNPRYQVTQFGKPVTLSCSQTLNHNVMYWYQQKSSQAPKLLFHYYDKDFNNEADTPDNFQSRRPNTSFCFLDIRSPGLGDTAMYLCATSSLLGQREQFFGPGTRLTVL.

The table lists this clonotype with many counts. The V call is TRBV7-9, the J call TRBJ2-5, with 13 bases matching TRBD2. The CDR3 runs to 16 residues. Per germline, CDR1 SEHNR and CDR2 FQNEAQ (reference sequence). V shed 1 base, J shed 7 bases, and the junction held 6 bases outside the gene matches. The CDR3 spells CASSLEGLAGSGTQYF. CDR3 nucleotides: TGTGCCAGCAGCTTAGAGGGACTAGCGGGGTCGGGGACCCAGTACTTC.

This clonotype came up once. A far larger clone differs by one base, so this is likely a read error. The genes are TRBV12-3 or TRBV12-4 and TRBJ2-7; D possibly corresponds to TRBD1 (7 bases). This CDR3 is built from 15 residues. V was trimmed by 4 bases and J by 6 bases, leaving 19 bases between them. In nucleotides, the CDR3 is TGTGCCAGCAGTTACAGGGGCCACGGGGACTTCGAGCAGTACTTC. Its protein is CASSYRGHGDFEQYF.

This clonotype counts as medium-sized. Germline and junction disagree at one end, which may indicate a read error. V usage is TRBV27 and J usage is TRBJ2-7; no clear D. In germline, CDR1 is MNHEY, CDR2 SMNVEV (reference sequence). This CDR3 comprises 10 residues. The DNA for the CDR3 is TGTGCCAAAAAGACTCCTCAGTCTCTCTTC. It translates to CAKKTPQSLF.

This clonotype has at least ten counts. The chain has TRBV27 and TRBJ1-6; D is undetermined. CDR1 is MNHEY, CDR2 SMNVEV, per germline (reference sequence). V was trimmed by 6 bases and J by 0 bases, leaving 9 bases between them. CDR3 length: 15 residues. The CDR3 DNA sequence: TGTGCCAGCAGCGTTGGTAGCTCCTATAATTCACCCCTCCACTTT. Translating it yields CASSVGSSYNSPLHF.

This clonotype is classed as medium-sized (0.01 to 0.1%). This sequence joins TRBV6-5 and TRBJ2-3, with TRBD2 matching 12 bases. The V segment lost 6 bases and the J segment 5 bases; nucleotides outside the gene matches: 6. The germline V gene encodes CDR1 MNHEY and CDR2 SVGAGI. The CDR3 loop spans 15 amino acids. The CDR3 bases are TGTGCCAGCAGCTCGGGACTAGCGGGTATAGATACGCAGTATTTT. This codes for CASSSGLAGIDTQYF.

This clonotype was recorded at least ten times. The chain employs TRBV14 and TRBJ1-5; D perhaps matches TRBD1 (6 bases). Germline V gives CDR1 SGHDN, CDR2 FVKESK. Trimming left V 0 bases short and J 0 bases short, with 24 bases between. The CDR3 spans 21 residues. CDR3 region: CASSQEGRGWKQGDSNQPQHF. CDR3 nucleotides: TGTGCCAGCAGCCAAGAAGGGAGAGGATGGAAACAGGGAGATAGCAATCAGCCCCAGCATTTT.

On this clonotype: A far larger clone is one base from this, pointing to a likely read error. The rearrangement links TRBV10-3 to TRBJ1-1; D might be TRBD1 (6 bases). Germline V CDR1 and CDR2: ENHRY, SYGVKD. The CDR3 totals 16 residues. V dropped 6 bases and J dropped 5 bases, with 22 bases sitting between them. The CDR3 DNA reads TGTGCCATCAGCCCCATGGGGGCGGGGGCGAGGACTGAAGCTTTCTTT. Translating it yields CAISPMGAGARTEAFF.

This clonotype is medium-sized in the sample. The chain employs TRBV13 and TRBJ2-7, with TRBD2 as a possible D gene (5 bases). CDR1 and CDR2 from the germline V gene are PRHDT and FYEKMQ (reference sequence). V gave up 5 bases and J gave up 5 bases, with 16 bases separating them. The CDR3 length is 14 residues. CDR3 protein: CASSPPAGGDEQYF. The CDR3 bases are TGTGCCAGCAGCCCCCCGGCAGGAGGTGACGAGCAGTACTTC.

There are many counts of this clonotype. The rearrangement links TRBV27 to TRBJ1-1, with TRBD1 as a possible D gene (6 bases). Trimming shortened V by 5 bases and J by 3 bases, and 16 bases separated the two germline ends. Germline values: CDR1 MNHEY, CDR2 SMNVEV (reference sequence). The CDR3 sequence is 15 residues long. The CDR3 DNA reads TGTGCCAGCAGTCCGGGGACAATTGAGTACACTGAAGCTTTCTTT. This translates into CASSPGTIEYTEAFF.

The rearrangement joins TRBV6-6 to TRBJ2-3; possible D gene TRBD2, 5 bases. V was trimmed by 6 bases and J by 6 bases, leaving 13 bases between them. Germline assignment: CDR1 MNHNY and CDR2 SVGAGI (reference sequence). The CDR3 has 13 amino acids. CDR3 sequence (DNA): TGTGCCAGCAGCAACCCTAGAGGGGATACGCAGTATTTT. Translation: CASSNPRGDTQYF.

This clonotype qualifies as medium-sized (0.01 to 0.1%). V is TRBV27 and J is TRBJ2-7, with D maybe TRBD1 (10 bases). Trimming took 5 bases from V and 1 from J, leaving 21 bases between them. The CDR3 runs 17 residues. CDR1 and CDR2 (germline): MNHEY, SMNVEV (reference sequence). The CDR3 nucleotides read TGTGCCAGCAGTCGACAGGGGGCGAGCGGGGGGTCCTACGAGCAGTACTTC. Its protein product is CASSRQGASGGSYEQYF.

This clonotype came up many times. The CDR3 loop is CASSLGVRQGDNEQFF. As DNA, the CDR3 is TGTGCCAGCAGCTTGGGTGTGCGACAGGGGGACAATGAGCAGTTCTTC. This sequence joins TRBV5-4 and TRBJ2-1; 9 positions match TRBD1. CDR3 size: 16 residues. Looked up from germline, CDR1 is SGHNT and CDR2 is YYREEE (reference sequence). The V segment lost 0 bases and the J segment 5 bases; nucleotides outside the gene matches: 6. The full variable domain, completed using reference TRBV5-4 and TRBJ2-1, is ETGVTQSPTHLIKTRGQQVTLRCSSQSGHNTVSWYQQALGQGPQFIFQYYREEENGRGNFPPRFSGLQFPNYSSELNVNALELDDSALYLCASSLGVRQGDNEQFFGPGTRLTVL.

By share, this clonotype ranks as medium-sized. This sequence joins TRBV6-2 or TRBV6-3 and TRBJ2-5; D unresolved. V was shortened by 2 bases and J by 5 bases, with 3 bases between the two germline ends. CDR3 size: 11 residues. Looked up from germline, CDR1 is MNHEY and CDR2 is SVGEGT. For the CDR3, the DNA is TGTGCCAGCAGTTACGGGGAGACCCAGTACTTC. Its translation is CASSYGETQYF.

V and J are TRBV6-5 and TRBJ2-1, with D perhaps TRBD1 or TRBD2 (6 bases each). The germline gives CDR1 MNHEY, CDR2 SVGAGI. V lost 6 bases and J 5 bases, leaving 17 bases between the germline ends. CDR3 length equals 15 residues. CDR3: CASSHLGGLDNEQFF. As DNA, the CDR3 is TGTGCCAGCAGCCACCTGGGGGGCCTGGACAATGAGCAGTTCTTC.